This is a list of T cell receptor beta chains from one sample in a study of blood T cell repertoires in COVID-19. Libraries were prepared by immunoSEQ multiplex PCR; TCRdb keeps only in-frame clonotypes and omits some of them. The sample contains around 180,000 clones, approximately 83% of which appear only once. The sample consisted of peripheral blood. The source of these receptors is a human donor with active or convalescent COVID-19. The donor label of this sample is uncertain. The CDR3 runs from the conserved cysteine through the conserved F or W. Fields, in order: clone size, V gene, J gene, D gene, CDR3 DNA, CDR3 protein. A D gene is named only where the DNA matches it firmly. Part of the rows lack a size; the others show once, few, many or a class for expanded clones.

clone size: NA; V gene: TRBV28; J gene: TRBJ2-4; D gene: TRBD1; CDR3 DNA: TGTGCCAGCAGCGAGCGGGACAGGGGGCTTCAGTACTTC; CDR3 protein: CASSERDRGLQYF
clone size: NA; V gene: TRBV2; J gene: TRBJ1-5; D gene: TRBD1; CDR3 DNA: TGTGCCAGCAGAGGGGACAGGGGAAATCAGCCCCAGCATTTT; CDR3 protein: CASRGDRGNQPQHF
clone size: NA; V gene: TRBV5-1; J gene: TRBJ2-5; D gene: TRBD2; CDR3 DNA: TGCGCCAGCAGCTTATCCCTAGCGGGAGGGCAAGAGACCCAGTACTTC; CDR3 protein: CASSLSLAGGQETQYF
clone size: NA; V gene: TRBV11-3; J gene: TRBJ2-4; D gene: TRBD2; CDR3 DNA: TGTGCCAGCAGCCGCCGGGCGGGAGCAGCCAAAAACATTCAGTACTTC; CDR3 protein: CASSRRAGAAKNIQYF
clone size: NA; V gene: TRBV11-2; J gene: TRBJ2-5; D gene: TRBD1; CDR3 DNA: TGTGCCAGCAGTGTCGGGACAGGGAAGGAAGAGACCCAGTACTTC; CDR3 protein: CASSVGTGKEETQYF
clone size: NA; V gene: TRBV7-2; J gene: TRBJ2-1; D gene: NA; CDR3 DNA: TGTGCCAGCAGCTTAATCAGGGAGGATGAGCAGTTCTTC; CDR3 protein: CASSLIREDEQFF
clone size: NA; V gene: TRBV7-3; J gene: TRBJ2-1; D gene: TRBD2; CDR3 DNA: TGTGCCAGCAGCGCCCTCCCTAGCGGGGGGTGGGATGAGCAGTTCTTC; CDR3 protein: CASSALPSGGWDEQFF
clone size: NA; V gene: TRBV9; J gene: TRBJ2-3; D gene: TRBD2; CDR3 DNA: TGTGCCAGCAGCGTAGTAGGTCGGGGGGGCACAGATACGCAGTATTTT; CDR3 protein: CASSVVGRGGTDTQYF
clone size: few; V gene: TRBV29-1; J gene: TRBJ2-7; D gene: TRBD2; CDR3 DNA: TGCAGCGTTGCGAGCGGGGTTAGCTCCTACGAGCAGTACTTC; CDR3 protein: CSVASGVSSYEQYF
clone size: NA; V gene: TRBV5-6; J gene: TRBJ2-4; D gene: TRBD2; CDR3 DNA: TGTGCCAGCAGCCTCCCAGCGGGGAAAGGCATTCAGTACTTC; CDR3 protein: CASSLPAGKGIQYF
clone size: once; V gene: TRBV28; J gene: TRBJ2-7; D gene: TRBD1; CDR3 DNA: TGTGCCAGCAGTCTATCGACAGGGGGTTCCTACGAGCAGTACTTC; CDR3 protein: CASSLSTGGSYEQYF
clone size: NA; V gene: TRBV7-3; J gene: TRBJ2-5; D gene: NA; CDR3 DNA: TGTGCCAGCAGCTCCACTAGAGGAGAGACCCAGTACTTC; CDR3 protein: CASSSTRGETQYF
clone size: NA; V gene: TRBV14; J gene: TRBJ2-7; D gene: TRBD2; CDR3 DNA: TGTGCCAGCAGCCAATACGGACGGACCACTAGCGCGTACGAGCAGTACTTC; CDR3 protein: CASSQYGRTTSAYEQYF
clone size: NA; V gene: TRBV19; J gene: TRBJ1-1; D gene: NA; CDR3 DNA: TGTGCCAGTAGTTTAATCGGGAGGACTGAAGCTTTCTTT; CDR3 protein: CASSLIGRTEAFF
clone size: NA; V gene: TRBV9; J gene: TRBJ1-2; D gene: TRBD1; CDR3 DNA: TGTGCCAGCAGCGGAAGGGGACAGGCAGACTATGGCTACACCTTC; CDR3 protein: CASSGRGQADYGYTF
clone size: NA; V gene: TRBV5-4; J gene: TRBJ2-1; D gene: TRBD2; CDR3 DNA: TGTGCCAGCAGCTTGGAACTAGCGGGAGGCGTGGTGGGTGAGCAGTTCTTC; CDR3 protein: CASSLELAGGVVGEQFF
clone size: NA; V gene: TRBV9; J gene: TRBJ1-1; D gene: TRBD1; CDR3 DNA: TGTGCCAGCAGCCCCTCAGGGGGCGTGGAAGCTTTCTTT; CDR3 protein: CASSPSGGVEAFF
clone size: NA; V gene: TRBV7-6; J gene: TRBJ2-3; D gene: TRBD2; CDR3 DNA: TGTGCCAGCAGCTTCGGCGGGAGGGCCGGTACAGATACGCAGTATTTT; CDR3 protein: CASSFGGRAGTDTQYF
clone size: NA; V gene: TRBV5-1; J gene: TRBJ1-1; D gene: TRBD1; CDR3 DNA: TGCGCCAGCAGCTTGGATAGGGGGCTAACTGAAGCTTTCTTT; CDR3 protein: CASSLDRGLTEAFF
clone size: NA; V gene: TRBV19; J gene: TRBJ2-7; D gene: TRBD2; CDR3 DNA: TGTGCCAGTTCCAGCGGGAGGGATCCCCCCTACGAGCAGTACTTC; CDR3 protein: CASSSGRDPPYEQYF
clone size: NA; V gene: TRBV7-2; J gene: TRBJ2-4; D gene: TRBD1; CDR3 DNA: TGTGCCAGCAGCTCAAGACAGGGGTATGCCAAAAACATTCAGTACTTC; CDR3 protein: CASSSRQGYAKNIQYF
clone size: NA; V gene: TRBV5-1; J gene: TRBJ2-3; D gene: NA; CDR3 DNA: TGCGCCAGCAGCCCCACAGGCCCAGATACGCAGTATTTT; CDR3 protein: CASSPTGPDTQYF
clone size: NA; V gene: TRBV5-1; J gene: TRBJ1-5; D gene: TRBD1; CDR3 DNA: TGCGCCAGCAGCCTCGGGGACAGGGGGCTCGCGGGGGGCAATCAGCCCCAGCATTTT; CDR3 protein: CASSLGDRGLAGGNQPQHF
clone size: NA; V gene: TRBV7-2; J gene: TRBJ2-5; D gene: NA; CDR3 DNA: TGTGCCAGCACCCCCCAGGTGAATGGCTGGGCCCAGTACTTC; CDR3 protein: CASTPQVNGWAQYF
clone size: NA; V gene: TRBV21-1; J gene: TRBJ2-7; D gene: NA; CDR3 DNA: TGTGCCAGCAGCAAAAACAGCTACGAGCAGTACTTC; CDR3 protein: CASSKNSYEQYF
clone size: NA; V gene: TRBV10-1; J gene: TRBJ2-7; D gene: TRBD1; CDR3 DNA: TGCGCCAGCAGTGACCCGGGACAGGGATTTCACGAGCAGTACTTC; CDR3 protein: CASSDPGQGFHEQYF
clone size: NA; V gene: TRBV30; J gene: TRBJ2-5; D gene: TRBD2; CDR3 DNA: TGTGCCTGGAAAGCTCCAGCGGGAGTAAGGGAGACCCAGTACTTC; CDR3 protein: CAWKAPAGVRETQYF
clone size: once; V gene: TRBV4-1; J gene: TRBJ1-4; D gene: TRBD1; CDR3 DNA: TGCGCCAGCAGCCCAGGGGGCCGGGAAAAACTGTTTTTT; CDR3 protein: CASSPGGREKLFF
clone size: NA; V gene: TRBV30; J gene: TRBJ1-4; D gene: NA; CDR3 DNA: TGTGCCTGGAGTGTAGGCGCGACAGGCGACCCAGGCAATGAAAAACTGTTTTTT; CDR3 protein: CAWSVGATGDPGNEKLFF
clone size: NA; V gene: TRBV10-3; J gene: TRBJ2-2; D gene: NA; CDR3 DNA: TGTGCCATCGGCCCCCTCCAGGGAACCGGGGAGCTGTTTTTT; CDR3 protein: CAIGPLQGTGELFF
clone size: NA; V gene: TRBV5-1; J gene: TRBJ2-2; D gene: NA; CDR3 DNA: TGCGCCAGCACCCTGACGGACTCTGACGGGGAGCTGTTTTTT; CDR3 protein: CASTLTDSDGELFF
clone size: NA; V gene: TRBV7-9; J gene: TRBJ2-5; D gene: TRBD2; CDR3 DNA: TGTGCCAGCAGCGCGGACGGGACTAGCGGGGGGCAAGACTTC; CDR3 protein: CASSADGTSGGQDF
clone size: NA; V gene: TRBV12-3/TRBV12-4; J gene: TRBJ2-7; D gene: NA; CDR3 DNA: TGTGCCAGCAGGGGGAGAGACGAGCAGTACTTC; CDR3 protein: CASRGRDEQYF
clone size: once; V gene: TRBV2; J gene: TRBJ1-5; D gene: NA; CDR3 DNA: TGTGCCAGCAGTTACGGGTGGCCCCAGCATTTT; CDR3 protein: CASSYGWPQHF
clone size: NA; V gene: TRBV28; J gene: TRBJ1-2; D gene: NA; CDR3 DNA: TGTGCCGGGTTCCAGAAGGGGGGCTACACCTTC; CDR3 protein: CAGFQKGGYTF
clone size: NA; V gene: TRBV9; J gene: TRBJ2-1; D gene: NA; CDR3 DNA: TGTGCCAGCAGCGTAGAGGAGGGGTCCTACAATGAGCAGTTCTTC; CDR3 protein: CASSVEEGSYNEQFF
clone size: NA; V gene: TRBV10-3; J gene: TRBJ2-3; D gene: TRBD2; CDR3 DNA: TGTGCCATCAGTGAGTCCCGGCGGGGGGCTGGAGATACGCAGTATTTT; CDR3 protein: CAISESRRGAGDTQYF
clone size: NA; V gene: TRBV6-6; J gene: TRBJ1-5; D gene: NA; CDR3 DNA: TGTGCCAGCAGTCAGACGGGGGTAGGGCCCCAGCATTTT; CDR3 protein: CASSQTGVGPQHF
clone size: NA; V gene: TRBV10-1; J gene: TRBJ1-1; D gene: TRBD1; CDR3 DNA: TGCGCCAGCAGTGGCGAAGGGGGCCGAACTGAAGCTTTCTTT; CDR3 protein: CASSGEGGRTEAFF
clone size: NA; V gene: TRBV11-3; J gene: TRBJ2-1; D gene: TRBD2; CDR3 DNA: TGTGCCAGCAGCTTAGATTTGTCTAGCGGGCCCTACAATGAGCAGTTCTTC; CDR3 protein: CASSLDLSSGPYNEQFF
clone size: NA; V gene: TRBV6-6; J gene: TRBJ1-2; D gene: TRBD1; CDR3 DNA: TGTGCCAGCAGTTCACAGGGGCCTAAACTTAACTATGGCTACACCTTC; CDR3 protein: CASSSQGPKLNYGYTF
clone size: NA; V gene: TRBV5-1; J gene: TRBJ2-2; D gene: TRBD2; CDR3 DNA: TGCGCCAGCAGCTCCGGACTAGCGGGGGGGCCAAGCACCGGGGAGCTGTTTTTT; CDR3 protein: CASSSGLAGGPSTGELFF
clone size: once; V gene: TRBV6-5; J gene: TRBJ2-1; D gene: TRBD1; CDR3 DNA: TGTGCCAGCAGCTCGACAGGGGAACGCTACAATGAGCAGTTCTTC; CDR3 protein: CASSSTGERYNEQFF
clone size: NA; V gene: TRBV5-1; J gene: TRBJ2-1; D gene: TRBD2; CDR3 DNA: TGCGCCAGCAGCTTGGGACTAGCGGGGATCAATGAGCAGTTCTTC; CDR3 protein: CASSLGLAGINEQFF
clone size: NA; V gene: TRBV6-5; J gene: TRBJ1-2; D gene: TRBD1; CDR3 DNA: TGTGCCACTAGGACAGGGATGAATTATGGCTACACCTTC; CDR3 protein: CATRTGMNYGYTF
clone size: NA; V gene: TRBV4-1; J gene: TRBJ1-5; D gene: TRBD1; CDR3 DNA: TGCGCCAGCAGCCAAGATGGGACAGGGTTTCAGCCCCAGCATTTT; CDR3 protein: CASSQDGTGFQPQHF
clone size: NA; V gene: TRBV6-5; J gene: TRBJ2-1; D gene: TRBD1; CDR3 DNA: TGTGCCAGCAGCTACACGGGACAGGGGGTTGAGCAGTTCTTC; CDR3 protein: CASSYTGQGVEQFF
clone size: NA; V gene: TRBV28; J gene: TRBJ2-2; D gene: NA; CDR3 DNA: TGTGCCAGCAGTTTAACGGGTACCACCGGGGAGCTGTTTTTT; CDR3 protein: CASSLTGTTGELFF
clone size: once; V gene: TRBV7-2; J gene: TRBJ2-3; D gene: TRBD2; CDR3 DNA: TGTGCCAGCAGCTTAGCCGCTAGCGGGGGGGCCGGCACAGATACGCAGTATTTT; CDR3 protein: CASSLAASGGAGTDTQYF
clone size: NA; V gene: TRBV12-5; J gene: TRBJ2-1; D gene: NA; CDR3 DNA: TGTGCTAGCAAGACTACTGAGCAGTTCTTC; CDR3 protein: CASKTTEQFF
clone size: NA; V gene: TRBV28; J gene: TRBJ1-2; D gene: NA; CDR3 DNA: TGTGCCAGCAGTTTTCAAGGGGCGCCTTATGGCTACACCTTC; CDR3 protein: CASSFQGAPYGYTF
clone size: few; V gene: TRBV28; J gene: TRBJ1-1; D gene: NA; CDR3 DNA: TGTGCCACCCGGGGAAGTGCCTACACTGAAGCTTTCTTT; CDR3 protein: CATRGSAYTEAFF
clone size: NA; V gene: TRBV7-9; J gene: TRBJ2-3; D gene: NA; CDR3 DNA: TGTGCCAGCAGCTTAGATTCGAGGTTTCGCGCGAGCACAGATACGCAGTATTTT; CDR3 protein: CASSLDSRFRASTDTQYF